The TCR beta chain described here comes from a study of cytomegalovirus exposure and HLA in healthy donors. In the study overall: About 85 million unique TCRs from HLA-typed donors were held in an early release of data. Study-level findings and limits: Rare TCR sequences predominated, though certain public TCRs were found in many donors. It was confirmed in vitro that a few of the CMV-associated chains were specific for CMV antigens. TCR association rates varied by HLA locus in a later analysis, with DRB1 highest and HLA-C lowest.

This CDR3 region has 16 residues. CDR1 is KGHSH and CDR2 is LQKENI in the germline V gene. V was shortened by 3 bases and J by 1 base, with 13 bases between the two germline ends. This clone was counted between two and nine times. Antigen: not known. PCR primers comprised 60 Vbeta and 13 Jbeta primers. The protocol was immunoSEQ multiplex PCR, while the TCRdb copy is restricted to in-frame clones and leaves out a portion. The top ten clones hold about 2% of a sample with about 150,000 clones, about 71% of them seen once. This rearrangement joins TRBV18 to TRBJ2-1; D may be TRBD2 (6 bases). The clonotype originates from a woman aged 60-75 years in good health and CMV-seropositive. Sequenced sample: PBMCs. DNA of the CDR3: TGTGCCAGCTCACCGGGTAGCGGAGATTCCTACAATGAGCAGTTCTTC. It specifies CASSPGSGDSYNEQFF.